This T cell receptor (beta chain) was observed in a study of blood T cell repertoires in COVID-19. The CDR3 totals 16 residues. V lost 0 bases, J lost 4 bases, and 5 bases stayed unmatched. Germline V lookup: CDR1 LGHNA, CDR2 YNFKEQ. Data came from immunoSEQ multiplex PCR; TCRdb stores just in-frame clones and leaves some out. The repertoire holds 25,000 to 30,000 clones, with 70% to 90% as singletons. This TCR came from a man aged 70 or older with acute or convalescent COVID-19. The chain combines TRBV4-2 with TRBJ2-1; 8 positions match TRBD2. The sample comprised peripheral blood. The CDR3 DNA reads TGTGCCAGCAGCCAAGATCGAAGCGGGAGTTACAATGAGCAGTTCTTC. This translates into CASSQDRSGSYNEQFF.